This section outlines one TCR beta chain sequence together with its context. The data stem from a study of blood T cell repertoires in COVID-19. For the study at large: COVID-19 samples, acute and convalescent, were from the United States, Italy and Spain. PBMCs, B-cell-depleted T cells, or T cells provided the cDNA or gDNA that made up the material.

Authors' methods: Estimation of nucleated cell counts was performed using reference gene primer amplification. Repertoires were generated with immunoSEQ multiplex PCR, while TCRdb's copy carries only in-frame clones and drops some. The DNA gave D and trimming, while V, J and clone size come from that table. This table holds 200,000 to 250,000 clones, about four fifths found once. The CDR3 is 17 amino acids. Germline V gives CDR1 MNHEY, CDR2 SMNVEV (reference sequence). V trimming: 6 bases; J trimming: 3 bases; junction bases outside the gene matches: 14. This chain connects TRBV27 to TRBJ2-1; 7 positions agree with TRBD1. The receptor's source is a woman in her thirties or forties with acute or convalescent COVID-19. The sequenced material came from peripheral blood. In DNA, the CDR3 is TGTGCCAGCAGAAGATCAGTCCGGGACAGCAACTACAATGAGCAGTTCTTC. This codes for CASRRSVRDSNYNEQFF.